This is a list of T cell receptor beta chains from one sample in a study of blood T cell repertoires in COVID-19. Profiling relied on immunoSEQ multiplex PCR, and the TCRdb table lists in-frame clones only, not all of them. This repertoire shows approximately 390,000 clones, 80% to 90% found once; its top ten account for 2% to 2.5%. Sample: peripheral blood. The receptors were gathered from a woman aged 55-69 years with COVID-19, enrolled during active disease. Each CDR3 is given with its conserved first and last residue. The order of the fields is D gene, J gene, V gene, CDR3 protein, CDR3 DNA. D genes are given only for firm matches.

TRBD1 TRBJ1-4 TRBV3-1/TRBV3-2 CASSHPSRQGMDEKLFF TGTGCCAGCAGCCACCCTTCGAGACAGGGGATGGATGAAAAACTGTTTTTT
NA TRBJ1-3 TRBV7-8 CASSLGGSTLLGNTIYF TGTGCCAGCAGCTTAGGAGGGTCCACCCTCCTTGGAAACACCATATATTTT
NA TRBJ1-2 TRBV6-6 CASQRTETFYGYTF TGTGCCAGCCAACGGACAGAAACTTTCTATGGCTACACCTTC
NA TRBJ2-5 TRBV9 CASSAYVEETQYF TGTGCCAGCAGCGCCTATGTAGAAGAGACCCAGTACTTC
NA TRBJ2-1 TRBV28 CASSSVREYYNEQFF TGTGCCAGCAGCTCTGTGAGGGAGTACTACAATGAGCAGTTCTTC
TRBD2 TRBJ2-1 TRBV9 CASSAGTSGGAVVDEQFF TGTGCCAGCAGCGCCGGGACTAGCGGGGGGGCCGTCGTTGATGAGCAGTTCTTC
TRBD1 TRBJ2-4 TRBV19 CASNDRGSAKNIQYF TGTGCCAGTAATGACAGGGGCTCGGCCAAAAACATTCAGTACTTC
TRBD1 TRBJ1-1 TRBV6-5 CASSQTGTGAFF TGTGCCAGCAGTCAGACCGGGACAGGGGCTTTCTTT
NA TRBJ1-1 TRBV2 CASLIMNTEAFF TGTGCCAGCCTAATTATGAACACTGAAGCTTTCTTT
NA TRBJ1-2 TRBV14 CASSQNTYGYTF TGTGCCAGCAGCCAGAACACCTATGGCTACACCTTC
TRBD2 TRBJ2-3 TRBV6-6 CASNPSGGAGTDTQYF TGTGCCAGCAACCCTAGCGGGGGGGCCGGAACAGATACGCAGTATTTT
NA TRBJ1-1 TRBV19 CASSIVGVGTEAFF TGTGCCAGTAGTATCGTCGGGGTGGGCACTGAAGCTTTCTTT
NA TRBJ1-1 TRBV15 CATSFRDTLNTEAFF TGTGCCACCAGCTTCCGGGACACCTTGAACACTGAAGCTTTCTTT
NA TRBJ2-7 TRBV21-1 CASSKGDRGYEQYF TGTGCCAGCAGCAAAGGGGACAGGGGGTACGAGCAGTACTTC
TRBD2 TRBJ2-7 TRBV7-8 CASSLAWTSGGAADEQYF TGTGCCAGCAGCTTAGCCTGGACTAGCGGGGGGGCCGCAGACGAGCAGTACTTC
NA TRBJ2-1 TRBV10-3 CATRQEKHNEQFF TGTGCCACGCGACAGGAGAAACACAATGAGCAGTTCTTC
NA TRBJ2-1 TRBV18 CASSRDSSYNEQFF TGTGCCAGCTCGCGGGACAGTTCCTACAATGAGCAGTTCTTC
NA TRBJ1-5 TRBV18 CASSPAGMGQPQHF TGTGCCAGCTCACCAGCAGGGATGGGTCAGCCCCAGCATTTT
NA TRBJ2-6 TRBV19 CASSIRGLGANVLTF TGTGCCAGTAGTATCCGAGGCTTAGGGGCCAACGTCCTGACTTTC
NA TRBJ2-1 TRBV28 CASSLPPQGPEQFF TGTGCCAGCAGCCTCCCCCCCCAGGGGCCGGAGCAGTTCTTC